The sequence of this T cell receptor (beta chain) was determined in a study of T cells in Graves' hyperthyroidism and ophthalmopathy (dated by TCRdb to between 2017 and 2020). In terms of the full investigation: Peripheral blood samples were taken at the time of initial diagnosis, prior to any treatment. TCR V-J signatures able to tell the groups apart were searched for in a discovery cohort of 90 to 100 patients, of whom more than 40 had Graves' ophthalmopathy and around 58 had stable Graves' hyperthyroidism. Prospective prediction of ophthalmopathy was tested in an independent validation cohort of approximately 18 hyperthyroidism patients and 15 to 17 patients who later progressed to ophthalmopathy. The 75 to 100 discovery patients were randomly split 7:3 into training and test sets. The study also compared thyroid tissue and blood T-cell repertoires from about six Graves' hyperthyroidism patients. Following sampling, methimazole starting at 30 mg daily was given to hyperthyroidism patients, and high-dose intravenous methylprednisolone was given to ophthalmopathy patients. The paper describes TCR Vbeta CDR3 sequencing of 130 to 150 peripheral blood samples, made up of fewer than 50 ophthalmopathy patients, roughly 75 hyperthyroidism patients and about 17 progressor patients. The study at large found these results: Most expanded thyroid clonotypes (frequency above 0.001) were also found in blood, which suggests that blood repertoires may mirror thyroid immune responses. In validation, the model predicted progression to ophthalmopathy a median of around six months before onset, with approximately 70% sensitivity and almost 75% specificity. In cross-validation, a model built on a 13 V-J signature told ophthalmopathy apart from stable hyperthyroidism with just under 90% sensitivity and roughly 81% specificity, and in testing the same model reached 80%/75%. No statistical method was used to set the sample size in advance, and investigators knew the group allocation.

A patient counted as having stable Graves' hyperthyroidism if no progression to ophthalmopathy occurred over 18 months of follow-up. Hyperthyroidism patients were newly diagnosed, with disease duration under 2 months, and aged 18 to 65 years. The study excluded patients with uncontrolled infections, other autoimmune diseases, pregnancy or lactation. Diagnoses relied on clinical symptoms, serum thyroxine and TRAb, thyroid ultrasound and orbital computed tomography. Ficoll-Paque density gradient centrifugation was used to isolate PBMCs from 10 ml of fresh peripheral blood. Total RNA was extracted with Trizol reagent, and quality was checked on an Agilent 2100 Bioanalyzer. Spanning cysteine to phenylalanine, the CDR3 consists of 13 amino acids. The only DNA kept is the CDR3, 39 bases in frame from the first base. The germline V gene (reference sequence) gives CDR1 as PRHDT and CDR2 as FYEKMQ. The TCR beta CDR3 regions were amplified from RNA transcripts. The first round of RT-PCR for the TCR CDR3 was performed with the HTBI primer set and the Qiagen OneStep RT-PCR kit. The libraries were constructed in a second round of multiplex PCR and then size-selected and purified. Sequencing of the libraries was done on an Illumina HiSeq2000 using paired-end 100 bp reads. Concerning the study's data processing: SOAPnuke was used to process the raw data, throwing out any read that contained adapters or uncalled bases, had a mean Phred below 15, or lacked an exact constant-primer or identifier match. COPE v1.2.5 was used to merge the high-quality paired reads, and each unique nucleotide sequence was defined as a clonotype. MiTCR v1.1 was used to align clonotypes to the IMGT TRBV, TRBD and TRBJ reference segments. Only V-J combinations with frequency above 0.0001, covering approximately 99% of repertoires, were analysed. The TCS score was defined as F50 (clonal expansion) divided by E x V (chaos), with BLOSUM62-based TCRdist calculated between CDR3 peptides within each V-J. Welch's t-statistics and random forest reduced around 510 V-J features to roughly 13, which were used in a naive Bayes classifier (R e1071). TCRdb reworked the public reads: Q25 trimming with fastp, MiXCR clone assembly, productive beta chains retained. One record per CDR3 amino acid sequence lists the most common genes and DNA. V and J calls and clone size were set by TCRdb, not the authors. The sample contains 200,000 to 250,000 distinct CDR3 sequences, approximately 17% of them found a single time. The top ten hold around 50% of the sample.

This clonotype has only one observation. Its antigen is still unknown. The junction departs from the called germline gene at one end, perhaps through a read error. This chain is built from TRBV13 and TRBJ2-7, with TRBD1 matching 8 junction bases. The sequenced sample was blood. The sequence came from a man aged 50-59 years with Graves' hyperthyroidism. The bases read TGCGCCAGCAGCCGGACAGGGTTCTACGAGCAGTACTTC. Protein translation: CASSRTGFYEQYF.